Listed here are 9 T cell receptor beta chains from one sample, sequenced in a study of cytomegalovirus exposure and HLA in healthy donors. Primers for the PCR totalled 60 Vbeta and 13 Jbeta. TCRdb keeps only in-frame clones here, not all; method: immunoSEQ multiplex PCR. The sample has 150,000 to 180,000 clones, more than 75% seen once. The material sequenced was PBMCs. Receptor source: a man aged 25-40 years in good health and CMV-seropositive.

CDR3 protein: CASSVATHNSPLHF. CDR3 DNA: TGTGCCAGCAGCGTAGCTACCCATAATTCACCCCTCCACTTT. The chain couples TRBV9 to TRBJ1-6; D gene ambiguous. Trimming took 0 bases from V and 5 from J, leaving 6 bases between them. CDR1 and CDR2 from the germline V gene are SGDLS and YYNGEE. CDR3 size: 14 residues.

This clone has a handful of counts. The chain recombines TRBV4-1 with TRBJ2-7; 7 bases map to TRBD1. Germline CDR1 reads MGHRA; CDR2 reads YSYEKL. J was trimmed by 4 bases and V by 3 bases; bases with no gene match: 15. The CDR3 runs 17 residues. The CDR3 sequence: CASSQDFIHDRDYEQYF. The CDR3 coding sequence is TGCGCCAGCAGCCAGGACTTTATCCACGACAGGGATTACGAGCAGTACTTC.

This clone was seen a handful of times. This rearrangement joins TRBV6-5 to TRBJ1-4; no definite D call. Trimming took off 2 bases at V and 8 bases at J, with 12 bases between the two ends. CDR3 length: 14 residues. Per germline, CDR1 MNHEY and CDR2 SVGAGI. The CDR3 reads CASSYRELGEKLFF. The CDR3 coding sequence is TGTGCCAGCAGTTACAGGGAGTTAGGGGAAAAACTGTTTTTT.

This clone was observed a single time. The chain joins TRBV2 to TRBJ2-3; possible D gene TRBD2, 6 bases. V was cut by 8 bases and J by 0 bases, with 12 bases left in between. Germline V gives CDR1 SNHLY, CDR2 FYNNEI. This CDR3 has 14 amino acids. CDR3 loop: CASPATRSTDTQYF. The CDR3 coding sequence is TGTGCCAGCCCGGCGACTAGGAGCACAGATACGCAGTATTTT.

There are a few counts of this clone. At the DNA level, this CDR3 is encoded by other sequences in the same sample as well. The CDR3 loop is CASSPGGNQPQHF. CDR3 DNA: TGTGCCAGCAGCCCAGGCGGGAATCAGCCCCAGCATTTT. The chain recombines TRBV7-9 with TRBJ1-5; D uncertain. The CDR3 spans 13 residues. V gave up 5 bases and J gave up 4 bases, with 9 bases separating them. Germline V gene lookup returns CDR1 SEHNR and CDR2 FQNEAQ (reference sequence).

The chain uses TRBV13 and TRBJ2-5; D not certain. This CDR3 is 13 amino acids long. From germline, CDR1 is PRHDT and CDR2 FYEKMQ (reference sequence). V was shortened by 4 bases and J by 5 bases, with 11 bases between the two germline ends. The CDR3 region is CASSWQHVETQYF. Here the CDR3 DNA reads TGTGCCAGCAGCTGGCAACACGTGGAGACCCAGTACTTC.

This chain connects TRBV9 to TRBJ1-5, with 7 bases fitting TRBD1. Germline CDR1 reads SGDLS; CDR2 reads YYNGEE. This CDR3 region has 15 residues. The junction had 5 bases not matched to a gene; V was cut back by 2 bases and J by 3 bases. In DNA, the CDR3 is TGTGCCAGCAGCGTTGGTCAGGGGGACAATCAGCCCCAGCATTTT. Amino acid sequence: CASSVGQGDNQPQHF.

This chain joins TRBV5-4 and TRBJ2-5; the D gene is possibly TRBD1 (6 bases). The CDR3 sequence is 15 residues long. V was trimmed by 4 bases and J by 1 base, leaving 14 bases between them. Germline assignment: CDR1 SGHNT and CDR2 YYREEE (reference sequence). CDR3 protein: CASSVPTGTQETQYF. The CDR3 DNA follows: TGTGCCAGCAGCGTTCCTACAGGGACCCAAGAGACCCAGTACTTC.

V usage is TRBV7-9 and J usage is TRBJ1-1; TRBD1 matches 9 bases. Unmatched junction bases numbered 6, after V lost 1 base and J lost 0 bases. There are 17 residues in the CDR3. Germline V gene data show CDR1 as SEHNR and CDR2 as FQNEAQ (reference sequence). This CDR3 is CASSLGTGADMNTEAFF. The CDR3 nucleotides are TGTGCCAGCAGCTTAGGGACAGGGGCGGACATGAACACTGAAGCTTTCTTT. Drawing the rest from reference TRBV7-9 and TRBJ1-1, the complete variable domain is DTGVSQNPRHKITKRGQNVTFRCDPISEHNRLYWYRQTLGQGPEFLTYFQNEAQLEKSRLLSDRFSAERPKGSFSTLEIQRTEQGDSAMYLCASSLGTGADMNTEAFFGQGTRLTVV.